This passage covers 4 T cell receptor beta chains from one sample sequenced in a study of TIL therapy for anti-PD-1-resistant metastatic lung cancer. This was the immunoSEQ v3 assay. Clones were sequenced by immunoSEQ multiplex PCR, and TCRdb holds only the in-frame ones, with some missing. The sample includes 35,000 to 55,000 clones, roughly 85% of them seen just once. Time point of the sample: pre-treatment sample, taken before nivolumab and TIL therapy. The sequences come from blood, collected at baseline. These receptors all come from a man aged 65-85 years with non-small cell lung cancer.

The gene calls are TRBV5-6 and TRBJ2-1; 8 bases agree with TRBD2. The J segment lost 14 bases and the V segment lost 1 base, leaving 8 bases of the junction unmatched. The CDR3 loop spans 13 amino acids. Germline V gene data show CDR1 as SGHDT and CDR2 as YYEEEE. The CDR3 here is CASSLTSGGLEFF. CDR3 bases: TGTGCCAGCAGCTTGACTAGCGGAGGTCTTGAGTTCTTC. The full variable domain, rest sourced from reference TRBV5-6 and TRBJ2-1, is DAGVTQSPTHLIKTRGQQVTLRCSPKSGHDTVSWYQQALGQGPQFIFQYYEEEERQRGNFPDRFSGHQFPNYSSELNVNALLLGDSALYLCASSLTSGGLEFFGPGTRLTVL.

This clone was picked up a small number of times. The rearrangement uses TRBV30 and TRBJ2-1, with D unclear. The V gene's germline CDR1 is GTSNPN and CDR2 SVGIG (reference sequence). CDR3 size: 11 residues. V dropped 2 bases and J dropped 5 bases, with 4 bases sitting between them. The CDR3: CAWSTDNEQFF. For the CDR3, the DNA is TGTGCCTGGAGTACAGACAATGAGCAGTTCTTC.

In DNA, the CDR3 is TGCGCCAGCAGCCCAGGGACGGTTTCCTACGAGCAGTACTTC. It specifies CASSPGTVSYEQYF. The chain joins TRBV5-1 to TRBJ2-7; D might be TRBD1 or TRBD2, each matching 5 bases. The length of the CDR3 is 14 residues. The germline V gene encodes CDR1 SGHRS and CDR2 YFSETQ. The V end was cut by 4 bases, the J end by 1 base, with 12 bases between.

The gene calls are TRBV5-1 and TRBJ2-2; D gene ambiguous. With 4 bases removed from V and 5 bases from J, the gap between germline ends came to 9 bases. Germline CDR1 SGHRS, CDR2 YFSETQ. CDR3 length: 13 residues. The CDR3 protein is CASSPTGTGELFF. CDR3 nucleotides: TGCGCCAGCAGCCCCACCGGAACCGGGGAGCTGTTTTTT.